The rows below give T cell receptor beta chains drawn from one sample of a study of blood T cells in healthy people across ages. TCRdb reprocessed the 5' RACE reads via MiXCR and lists one record per CDR3 protein. Of 750,000 to 1,000,000 distinct CDR3 sequences in the sample, 29% are singletons; the top ten hold around 9.6%. These sequences were also reported in another study, on T cells of mothers and their children.

The sequenced sample consisted of blood. The receptor source for this set is a woman aged 40 to 50 in good health. Both conserved end residues are trimmed from each CDR3.

j_call v_call cdr3_aa
TRBJ2-3 TRBV9 ASSANTVPTDTQY
TRBJ2-7 TRBV7-2 ASSLAGQREAQY
TRBJ2-4 TRBV9 ASSAPQGRERY
TRBJ1-2 TRBV6-5 VSRTAGEGYT
TRBJ1-4 TRBV5-1 ASSLEGGVYEKLF
TRBJ2-6 TRBV18 ASSPRWTRVPLSSGANVLT
TRBJ2-7 TRBV7-9 SSSLVAADEQY
TRBJ2-5 TRBV29-1 SALDTKHGLRETQY
TRBJ2-7 TRBV14 ASSQDRLSQGAKEQY
TRBJ1-2 TRBV10-3 AIRGGQGAYGYT
TRBJ1-2 TRBV29-1 SVEDSGKGAYGYT
TRBJ2-1 TRBV7-8 ASRSSGGAVQTEQF
TRBJ1-2 TRBV10-3 AINRDSNYGYT
TRBJ2-5 TRBV27 ASSTDRGVGETQY
TRBJ1-1 TRBV5-1 ASSLRQGADTEAF